This is a list of T cell receptor beta chains from one sample in a study of regulatory T cells after allogeneic stem cell transplantation. TCRdb ran MiXCR on the 5' RACE reads and lists one entry per CDR3 protein. Here the sample table reports around 60 distinct CDR3 sequences. Sequences were derived from sorted CD4+ T cells from blood (whether regulatory or conventional is not recorded), sampled 30 days after allogeneic stem cell transplant. The receptors originated from a human patient who had an allogeneic stem cell transplant, so the T cells may come from the graft donor. The CDR3 runs from the conserved cysteine through the conserved F or W. Each record gives: CDR3 length, V gene, clone size, D gene, J gene, CDR3 protein, CDR3 DNA. The D gene is left open where the match is weak. The size field is filled for only some rows; it gives once, few, many or a size class.

17	TRBV15	few	-	TRBJ2-1	CATSREGRSRIYNEQFF	TGTGCCACCAGCAGAGAGGGGAGGAGTAGGATCTACAATGAGCAGTTCTTC
13	TRBV6-5	-	-	TRBJ2-1	CNSSYSGSDERFF	TGTAACAGCAGTTACTCTGGTTCAGATGAGCGGTTCTTC
15	TRBV15	hyperexpanded	-	TRBJ2-5	CATSRSRAIQETQYF	TGTGCCACCAGCAGATCGCGGGCCATCCAAGAGACCCAGTACTTC
18	TRBV15	hyperexpanded	-	TRBJ2-1	CATSREGRRSRIYNEQFF	TGTGCCACCAGCAGAGAGGGGAGGAGGAGTAGGATCTACAATGAGCAGTTCTTC
13	TRBV29-1	large	-	TRBJ1-1	CSVSIGGNTEAFF	TGCAGCGTTAGTATCGGGGGGAACACTGAAGCTTTCTTT
13	TRBV6-5	hyperexpanded	-	TRBJ2-1	CDSSYSGSDEQFF	TGTGACAGCAGTTACTCTGGTTCAGATGAGCAGTTCTTC
16	TRBV4-3	hyperexpanded	TRBD2	TRBJ2-7	CASNRSLSGNIYEQYF	TGCGCCAGCAACCGAAGCCTTAGCGGGAACATCTACGAGCAGTACTTC
15	TRBV28	-	-	TRBJ2-2	CASSFQRSNTGELFF	TGTGCCAGCAGTTTTCAGCGATCGAACACCGGGGAGCTGTTTTTT
16	TRBV4-1	few	-	TRBJ2-3	CASRSGAVTSTDTQYF	TGCGCCAGCAGATCGGGAGCGGTTACTAGCACAGATACGCAGTATTTT
16	TRBV9	large	-	TRBJ1-2	CASSVGSTPTNYGYTF	TGTGCCAGCAGCGTAGGAAGTACGCCGACTAACTATGGCTACACCTTC
14	TRBV7-2	few	-	TRBJ1-5	CASSLERGLKPRHF	TGTGCCAGCAGCTTAGAAAGGGGTTTGAAGCCCCGGCATTTC
13	TRBV6-5	-	-	TRBJ2-1	CDGSYSGSDEQFF	TGCGACGGCAGTTACTCTGGTTCAGATGAGCAATTCTTC
13	TRBV15	large	-	TRBJ2-1	CATSSDGYNEQFF	TGTGCCACCAGTTCTGATGGCTACAATGAGCAGTTCTTC
14	TRBV4-3	few	-	TRBJ1-2	CASSQDSRLYGYTF	TGCGCCAGCAGCCAAGATAGCAGGCTCTATGGCTACACCTTC
17	TRBV30	large	TRBD2	TRBJ2-1	CAWSVRWLAGGQGEQFF	TGTGCCTGGAGTGTACGGTGGCTAGCGGGGGGGCAAGGGGAGCAGTTCTTC
14	TRBV7-2	large	-	TRBJ1-5	CASSLERGLKPQHF	TGTGCCAGCAGCTTAGAAAGGGGTTTGAAGCCCCAGCATTTT
13	TRBV11-2	large	-	TRBJ1-5	CASSFAGTWPQHF	TGTGCCAGCAGCTTTGCAGGGACATGGCCCCAGCATTTT
17	TRBV5-1	-	-	TRBJ2-6	CASSPPGSSSGANVLTF	TGTGCCAGCAGCCCCCCGGGGTCGAGCTCTGGGGCCAACGTCCTGACTTTC
15	TRBV20-1	-	-	TRBJ2-3	CSARVTGVVADTQYF	TGCAGTGCTAGAGTGACGGGAGTCGTCGCAGATACGCAGTATTTT
12	TRBV5-1	hyperexpanded	-	TRBJ2-3	CASSSPTDTQYF	TGCGCCAGCAGCTCGCCGACAGATACGCAGTATTTT
14	TRBV28	hyperexpanded	TRBD2	TRBJ2-7	CASSRPGGPYEQYF	TGTGCCAGCAGTCGGCCGGGAGGTCCCTACGAGCAGTACTTC
14	TRBV7-3	large	TRBD1	TRBJ2-1	CASSRDRGGNEQFF	TGTGCCAGCAGCAGGGACAGGGGAGGCAATGAGCAGTTCTTC
13	TRBV6-5	-	-	TRBJ2-1	CDSSYSGSGEQFF	TGTGACAGCAGCTACTCTGGTTCAGGTGAGCAGTTCTTC
16	TRBV4-3	hyperexpanded	TRBD2	TRBJ2-7	CASSRSLSGNIYEQYF	TGCGCCAGCAGCCGAAGCCTTAGCGGGAACATCTACGAGCAGTACTTC
12	TRBV5-1	few	-	TRBJ2-3	CANSSPTDTQYF	TGCGCCAACAGCTCGCCGACAGATACACAGTATTTT